This record looks at one T cell receptor (beta chain) sequence and its context. Its antigen is currently unknown. The record originates from a study of T cells in pancreatic ductal adenocarcinoma. V was shortened by 0 bases and J by 5 bases, with 8 bases between the two germline ends. CDR3 length: 14 residues. Germline V gives CDR1 SGHNT, CDR2 YYREEE (reference sequence). Study-wide points: No significant tumor-blood clonality difference; means were about 0.11 and 0.072.

Using immunoSEQ multiplex PCR, the repertoire was profiled, and TCRdb retains in-frame clones only, with some absent. The sample has roughly 100,000 clones; about 95% are singletons. No neoadjuvant therapy was given to the selected pancreatic ductal adenocarcinoma patients before their surgery. This chain links TRBV5-4 with TRBJ2-2; D unclear. What was sequenced was PBMCs. The clonotype originates from a human donor with pancreatic ductal adenocarcinoma. Here the CDR3 reads CASSLAMETGELFF. The DNA of the CDR3 is TGTGCCAGCAGCTTGGCCATGGAGACCGGGGAGCTGTTTTTT.